This T cell receptor beta chain is from a study of shared T cell receptors in the human thymus (dated by TCRdb to the early 2020s). For the wider study: The study examined how self-reactive, shared T-cell receptor alpha chains are generated in the human thymus.

The CDR3, from cysteine to phenylalanine, totals 16 residues. Only CDR3 DNA remains: 48 bases, in frame from the first base. Germline trimming amounts to 2 bases on V and 8 bases on J, with 12 as the count of junction bases outside the gene matches. As encoded in the germline V gene (reference sequence), CDR1 is MNHEY while CDR2 is SMNVEV. To note about this clone: The antigen it binds to is not known. One base away there is no much larger clone; base qualities are not given.

Library preparation employed the immunoSEQ multiplex PCR assay. The table comes from immuneACCESS by way of TCRdb, which keeps in-frame sequences with V and J called. Part of the clones is missing from these tables; in studies checked, under half for an unresolved V gene and the rest for unknown reasons. Within this sample are hundreds of thousands of clones, with 88% of them counted one time only. Approximately 0.011% of the sample lies in the top ten. This sample was also put to use in a study of human thymus T cells. As described in the second report: The donors were immunologically healthy infants in Finland who had open corrective cardiac surgery for congenital heart defects. Thymus tissue was obtained as surgical resects removed during corrective cardiac surgery. Biased V and J gene segment usage appeared to be present in both thymic and peripheral blood repertoires. The related research found that thymic TCR repertoires overlapped highly between unrelated individuals. The study described the TCR alpha and beta repertoires in about eight infant thymus samples and four matching peripheral blood samples. The cohort included about six male and a couple of female infants, with donor ages spanning 7 to 244 days. After being mechanically released from the tissue, thymocytes were kept at -70 degrees C in pellets of about 9-32 million cells. A QIAsymphony instrument was used to extract genomic DNA from frozen cell pellets. Using the immunoSEQ multiplex PCR assay, the TCRB and TCRAD loci were amplified from a standardized quantity of quality-controlled genomic DNA. The amplicons spanned the V(D)J region and were long enough to cover the CDR3 and allow V and J genes to be identified. The commercial immunoSEQ service was used to sequence amplicons on an Illumina platform. Primer bias and sequencing errors were corrected using previously described methods, and TCRAD and TCRB definitions followed the IMGT database. Analysis of the repertoires was done with immunoSEQ Analyzer 3.0 and VDJTools and included basic statistics, V/J segment usage, diversity estimates, rarefaction and pairwise overlap. To estimate diversity, the Chao1, ChaoE, Efron-Thisted, Shannon and inverse Simpson indices were applied, and diversity was also estimated on datasets down-sampled to the smallest sample. For repertoire overlap, CDR3 nucleotide sequence, V gene and J gene had to match strictly, and clustering was done by Jaccard-based multidimensional scaling. Thymus samples yielded on average roughly 800,000 unique TCRB clonotypes, compared with around 91,000 from blood samples.

The TCR originated in a boy in the first two years of life with a congenital heart defect. Donor details come from another sample of the same person, matched by shared clones. The sample taken for sequencing was thymocytes. The chain couples TRBV27 to TRBJ2-1, with 7 central nucleotides matching TRBD2. The DNA is as follows: TGTGCCAGCAGTTTACGGCGCGGGAGAGCCCCCCATGAGCAGTTCTTC. The encoded protein is CASSLRRGRAPHEQFF.